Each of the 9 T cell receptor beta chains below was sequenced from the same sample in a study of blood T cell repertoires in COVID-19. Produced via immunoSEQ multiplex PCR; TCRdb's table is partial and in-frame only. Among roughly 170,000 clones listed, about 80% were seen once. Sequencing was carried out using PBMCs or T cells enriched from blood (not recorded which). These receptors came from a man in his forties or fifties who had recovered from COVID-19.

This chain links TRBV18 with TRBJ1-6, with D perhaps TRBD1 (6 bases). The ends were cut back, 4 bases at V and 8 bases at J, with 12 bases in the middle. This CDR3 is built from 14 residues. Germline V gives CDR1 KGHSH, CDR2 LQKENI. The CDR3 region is CASSLQGIDSPLHF. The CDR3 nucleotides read TGTGCCAGCTCACTCCAGGGGATCGATTCACCCCTCCACTTT.

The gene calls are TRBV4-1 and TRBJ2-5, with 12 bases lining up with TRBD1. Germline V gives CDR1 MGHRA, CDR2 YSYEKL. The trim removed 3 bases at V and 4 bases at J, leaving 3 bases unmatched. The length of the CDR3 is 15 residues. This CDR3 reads CASSQGTGGPETQYF. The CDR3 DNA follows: TGCGCCAGCAGCCAGGGGACAGGGGGCCCAGAGACCCAGTACTTC.

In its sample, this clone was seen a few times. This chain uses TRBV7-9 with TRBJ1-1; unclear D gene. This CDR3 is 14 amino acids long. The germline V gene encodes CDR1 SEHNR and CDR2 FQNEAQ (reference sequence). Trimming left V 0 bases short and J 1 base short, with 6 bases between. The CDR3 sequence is CASSLARWNTEAFF. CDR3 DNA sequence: TGTGCCAGCAGCTTAGCCCGTTGGAACACTGAAGCTTTCTTT.

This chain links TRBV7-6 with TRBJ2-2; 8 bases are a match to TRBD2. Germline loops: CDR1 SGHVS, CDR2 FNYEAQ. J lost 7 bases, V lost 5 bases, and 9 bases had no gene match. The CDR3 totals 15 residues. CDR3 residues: CASSPRRGGDGELFF. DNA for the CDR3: TGTGCCAGCAGCCCGCGCCGGGGGGGCGACGGGGAGCTGTTTTTT.

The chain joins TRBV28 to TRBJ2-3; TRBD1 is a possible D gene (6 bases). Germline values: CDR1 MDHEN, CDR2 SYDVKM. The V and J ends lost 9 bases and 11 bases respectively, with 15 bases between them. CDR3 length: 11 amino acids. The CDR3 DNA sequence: TGTGCCAGTCAGGGGCAGATAGGGCAGTATTTT. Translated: CASQGQIGQYF.

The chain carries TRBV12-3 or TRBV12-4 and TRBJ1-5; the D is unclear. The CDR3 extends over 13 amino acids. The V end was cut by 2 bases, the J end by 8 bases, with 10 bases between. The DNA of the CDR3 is TGTGCCAGCAGTTTATCTTACGGAGAGCCCCAGCATTTT. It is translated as CASSLSYGEPQHF.

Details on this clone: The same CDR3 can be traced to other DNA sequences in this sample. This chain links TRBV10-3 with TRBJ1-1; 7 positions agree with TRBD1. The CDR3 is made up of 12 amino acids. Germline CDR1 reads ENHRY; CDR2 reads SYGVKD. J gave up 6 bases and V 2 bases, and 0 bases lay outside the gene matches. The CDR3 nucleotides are TGTGCCATCAGTGAGACAGGGGCTGAAGCTTTCTTT. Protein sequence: CAISETGAEAFF.

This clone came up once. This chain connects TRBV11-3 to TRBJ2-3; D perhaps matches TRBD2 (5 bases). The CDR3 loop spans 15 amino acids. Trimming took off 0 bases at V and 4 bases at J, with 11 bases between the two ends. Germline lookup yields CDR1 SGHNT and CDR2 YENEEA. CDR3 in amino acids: CASSLDPTGSDTQYF. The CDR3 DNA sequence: TGTGCCAGCAGCTTAGATCCCACGGGGTCAGATACGCAGTATTTT. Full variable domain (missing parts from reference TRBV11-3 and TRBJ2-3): EAGVVQSPRYKIIEKKQPVAFWCNPISGHNTLYWYLQNLGQGPELLIRYENEEAVDDSQLPKDRFSAERLKGVDSTLKIQPAELGDSAVYLCASSLDPTGSDTQYFGPGTRLTVL.

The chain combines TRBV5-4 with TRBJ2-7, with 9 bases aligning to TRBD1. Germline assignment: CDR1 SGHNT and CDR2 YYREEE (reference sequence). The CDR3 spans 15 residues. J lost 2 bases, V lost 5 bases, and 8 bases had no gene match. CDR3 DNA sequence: TGTGCCAGCAGGGACCGGGACAGGGTCCCCTACGAGCAGTACTTC. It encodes CASRDRDRVPYEQYF.